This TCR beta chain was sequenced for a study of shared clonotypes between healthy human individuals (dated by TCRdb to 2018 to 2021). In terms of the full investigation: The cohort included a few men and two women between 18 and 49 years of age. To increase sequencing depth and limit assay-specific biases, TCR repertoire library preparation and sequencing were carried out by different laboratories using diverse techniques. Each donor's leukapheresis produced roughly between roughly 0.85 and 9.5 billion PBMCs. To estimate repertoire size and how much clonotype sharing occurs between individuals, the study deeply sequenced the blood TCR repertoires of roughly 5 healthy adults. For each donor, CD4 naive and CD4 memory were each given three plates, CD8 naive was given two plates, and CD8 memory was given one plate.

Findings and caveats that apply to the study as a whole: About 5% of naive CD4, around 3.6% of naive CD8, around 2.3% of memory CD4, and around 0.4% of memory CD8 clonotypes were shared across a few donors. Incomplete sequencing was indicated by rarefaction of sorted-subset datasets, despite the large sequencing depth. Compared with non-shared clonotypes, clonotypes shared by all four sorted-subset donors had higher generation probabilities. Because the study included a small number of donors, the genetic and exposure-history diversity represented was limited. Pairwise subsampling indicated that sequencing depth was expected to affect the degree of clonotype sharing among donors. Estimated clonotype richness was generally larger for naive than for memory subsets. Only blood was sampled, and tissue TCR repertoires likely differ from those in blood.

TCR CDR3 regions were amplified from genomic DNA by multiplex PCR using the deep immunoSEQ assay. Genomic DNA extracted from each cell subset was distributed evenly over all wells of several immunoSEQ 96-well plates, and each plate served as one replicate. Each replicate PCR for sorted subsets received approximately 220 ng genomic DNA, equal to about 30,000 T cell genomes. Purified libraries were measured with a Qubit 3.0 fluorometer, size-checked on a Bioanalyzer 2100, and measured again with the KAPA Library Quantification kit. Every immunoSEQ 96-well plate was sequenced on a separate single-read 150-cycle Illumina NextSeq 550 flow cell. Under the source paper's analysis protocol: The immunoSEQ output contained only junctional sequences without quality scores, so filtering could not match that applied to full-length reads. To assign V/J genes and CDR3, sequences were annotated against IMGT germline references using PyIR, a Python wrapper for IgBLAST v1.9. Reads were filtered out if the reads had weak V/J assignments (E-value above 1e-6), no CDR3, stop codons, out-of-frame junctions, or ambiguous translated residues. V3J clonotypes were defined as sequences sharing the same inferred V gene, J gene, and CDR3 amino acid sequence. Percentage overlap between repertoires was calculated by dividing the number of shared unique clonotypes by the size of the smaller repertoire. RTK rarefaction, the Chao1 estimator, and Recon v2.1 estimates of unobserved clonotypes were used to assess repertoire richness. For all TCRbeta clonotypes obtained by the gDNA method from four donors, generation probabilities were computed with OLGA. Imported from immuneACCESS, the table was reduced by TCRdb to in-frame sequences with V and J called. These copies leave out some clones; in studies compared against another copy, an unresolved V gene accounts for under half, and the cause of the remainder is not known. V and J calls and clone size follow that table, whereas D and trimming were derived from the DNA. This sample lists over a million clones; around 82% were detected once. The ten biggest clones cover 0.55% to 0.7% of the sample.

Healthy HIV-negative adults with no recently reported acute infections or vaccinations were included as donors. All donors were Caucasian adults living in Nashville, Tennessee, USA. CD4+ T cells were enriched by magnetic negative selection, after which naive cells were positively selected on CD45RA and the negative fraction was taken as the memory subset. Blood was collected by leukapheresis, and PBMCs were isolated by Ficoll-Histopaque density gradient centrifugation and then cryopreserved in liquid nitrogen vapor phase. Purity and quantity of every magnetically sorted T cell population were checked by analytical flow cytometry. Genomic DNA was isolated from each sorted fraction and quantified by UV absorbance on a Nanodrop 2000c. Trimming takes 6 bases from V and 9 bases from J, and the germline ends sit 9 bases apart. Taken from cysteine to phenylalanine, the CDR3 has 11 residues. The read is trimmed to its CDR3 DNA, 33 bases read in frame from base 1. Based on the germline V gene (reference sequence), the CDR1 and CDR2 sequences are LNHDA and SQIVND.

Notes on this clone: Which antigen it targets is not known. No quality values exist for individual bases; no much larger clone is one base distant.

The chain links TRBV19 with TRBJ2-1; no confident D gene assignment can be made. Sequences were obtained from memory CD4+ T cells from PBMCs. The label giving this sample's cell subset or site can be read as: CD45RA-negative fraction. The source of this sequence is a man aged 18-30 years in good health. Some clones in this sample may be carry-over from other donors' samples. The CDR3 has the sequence CASSSVGEQFF. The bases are TGTGCCAGTAGCTCCGTCGGTGAGCAGTTCTTC.